This TCR beta chain was sequenced during a study of identical twins. Unique molecular identifiers were in the cDNA, with template-switch universal primer binding. TCRdb reprocessed the 5' RACE reads via MiXCR and lists one record per CDR3 protein. Of hundreds of thousands of distinct CDR3 sequences in the sample, 6.5% to 8.5% were seen once. Study conclusions and caveats: In cord blood, abundant beta clonotypes had fewer insertions; memory showed no trend. Modelling underestimated the level of out-of-frame TCR alpha sharing observed in monozygotic twins. Analyses based on zero insertions could be partly confounded by invariant MAIT and iNKT cells.

As concerns this clonotype: What it binds is not known.

This sample also appeared in a second study, on yellow fever vaccine responses in identical twins.

The clonotype comes from a woman aged 18-30 years in good health. The sequenced sample was memory (CD45RO+) T cells sorted from blood.

The CDR3 spells CASSLGTSPSTDTQYF. Here the CDR3 DNA reads TGTGCCAGCAGCTTAGGGACTAGCCCTAGCACAGATACGCAGTATTTT. The J gene is TRBJ2-3, the V gene TRBV7-2; 8 nucleotides match TRBD2. The V gene's germline CDR1 is SGHTA and CDR2 FQGNSA. This CDR3 has 16 amino acids. Germline trimming cut 1 base from V and 0 bases from J; bases unmatched to any gene: 3.